These 30 T cell receptor beta chains were all obtained from the same sample, sequenced in a study of T cells in Graves' hyperthyroidism and ophthalmopathy. RNA transcripts provided the source from which TCR beta CDR3 regions were amplified. HTBI primers were employed in a first-round RT-PCR of the TCR CDR3. TCRdb re-derived calls from the multiplex PCR reads in MiXCR, one entry per CDR3 protein. The sample lists approximately 400,000 distinct CDR3 sequences, roughly 14% occurring once. The specimen was blood. Receptors were obtained from an older woman with Graves' hyperthyroidism.

This clonotype was picked up a small number of times. The genes are TRBV6-1 and TRBJ2-5; 10 bases agree with TRBD1. CDR3 length equals 15 residues. The germline gives CDR1 MNHNS, CDR2 SASEGT. V shed 5 bases, J shed 3 bases, and the junction held 6 bases outside the gene matches. CDR3 residues: CASSSPGTGEETQYF. The CDR3 bases are TGTGCCAGCAGTTCCCCCGGGACAGGGGAAGAGACCCAGTACTTC.

This clonotype was recorded a few times. The chain combines TRBV13 with TRBJ1-4; the D gene is possibly TRBD1 (6 bases). This CDR3 is built from 16 residues. CDR1 and CDR2 (germline): PRHDT, FYEKMQ (reference sequence). The V end lost 5 bases, the J end lost 4 bases, and 17 bases lay between the germline ends. The CDR3 reads CASSLSRGYGNEKLFF. For the CDR3, the DNA is TGTGCCAGCAGCCTAAGCAGGGGTTACGGTAATGAAAAACTGTTTTTT.

This clonotype was seen at least ten times. J is TRBJ1-5 and V is TRBV2, with 9 bases aligning to TRBD1. The CDR3 covers 15 residues. V shed 2 bases and J 7 bases; nucleotides not matched to a gene: 6. Germline V lookup: CDR1 SNHLY, CDR2 FYNNEI. CDR3 loop: CASSETTGGAQPQHF. The CDR3 coding sequence is TGTGCCAGCAGTGAAACCACAGGGGGCGCGCAGCCCCAGCATTTT.

In its sample, this clonotype was seen many times. This chain links TRBV5-8 with TRBJ1-2, with D unclear. Germline CDR1 and CDR2: SGHTS and YDEGEE. This CDR3 comprises 15 residues. With 1 base removed from V and 0 bases from J, the gap between germline ends came to 10 bases. In nucleotides, the CDR3 is TGTGCCAGCAGCTTGTCCGGACCTTCTAACTATGGCTACACCTTC. Translating it yields CASSLSGPSNYGYTF.

This clonotype was seen a handful of times. The chain employs TRBV10-3 and TRBJ1-1; the D is unclear. This CDR3 comprises 13 residues. Per the germline V gene, CDR1 is ENHRY and CDR2 is SYGVKD. V lost 7 bases and J lost 1, with 10 bases in between. Written as DNA, the CDR3 is TGTGCCATCACCGGACGGCCGAACACTGAAGCTTTCTTT. This gives the protein CAITGRPNTEAFF.

This clonotype was seen ten or more times. The rearrangement joins TRBV12-3 or TRBV12-4 to TRBJ2-7; tentatively, D is TRBD2 (6 bases). This CDR3 spans 14 amino acids. Trimming took off 5 bases at V and 0 bases at J, with 11 bases between the two ends. The CDR3 DNA sequence: TGTGCCAGCAGTAGGGGAGGAAGCTCCTACGAGCAGTACTTC. Protein: CASSRGGSSYEQYF.

This clonotype appeared many times. The rearrangement uses TRBV20-1 and TRBJ1-6; 8 bases fit TRBD1. V lost 6 bases and J lost 0; bases outside the gene matches: 7. In germline, CDR1 is DFQATT, CDR2 SNEGSKA (reference sequence). The CDR3 is 16 amino acids. In nucleotides, the CDR3 is TGCAGTGCAAGAAGGACAGGGAGCTCCTATAATTCACCCCTCCACTTT. Amino acid sequence: CSARRTGSSYNSPLHF.

This clonotype was observed many times. J is TRBJ2-7 and V is TRBV5-1, with 11 bases aligning to TRBD2. Losses at the gene ends were 2 bases for V and 2 bases for J; bases not matched to a gene: 6. The CDR3 sequence is 16 residues long. Germline V gene lookup returns CDR1 SGHRS and CDR2 YFSETQ. The CDR3 loop reads CASSLMTSGAPYEQYF. CDR3 coding DNA: TGCGCCAGCAGCTTAATGACTAGCGGGGCGCCCTACGAGCAGTACTTC. Full variable domain (missing parts from reference TRBV5-1 and TRBJ2-7): KAGVTQTPRYLIKTRGQQVTLSCSPISGHRSVSWYQQTPGQGLQFLFEYFSETQRNKGNFPGRFSGRQFSNSRSEMNVSTLELGDSALYLCASSLMTSGAPYEQYFGPGTRLTVT.

This clonotype came up many times. Here the CDR3 DNA reads TGTGCCAGCAGCCAAGGAACAGGTTGGCGAGAGACCCAGTACTTC. Translating it yields CASSQGTGWRETQYF. The rearrangement uses TRBV3-1 and TRBJ2-5, with D perhaps TRBD1 (5 bases). CDR3 length equals 15 residues. The V end was cut by 1 base, the J end by 4 bases, with 13 bases between. The germline V gene has CDR1 LGHDT and CDR2 YNNKEL (reference sequence).

This clonotype has only a few counts. One junction end does not reproduce the germline sequence, and a read error may be involved. The chain links TRBV10-2 to TRBJ1-1; D uncertain. The CDR3 loop spans 12 amino acids. Germline CDR1 and CDR2: WSHSY and SAAADI. CDR3 bases: TGCGCCAGCAGCTCCAGGAATGCTGAAGCTCTCTTT. Protein product: CASSSRNAEALF.

This clonotype was seen more than once but under ten times. One base away lies a much larger clone, so this may be a sequencing read error. The CDR3, as DNA: TGCAGTGCTGGAAGCGGGAGGGGAGCCGATGAGCAGTTCTTC. Its translation is CSAGSGRGADEQFF. The chain combines TRBV20-1 with TRBJ2-1, with 10 nucleotides matching TRBD2. CDR3 length: 14 residues. After removal of 5 bases from V and 8 bases from J, the junction contained 9 bases not matched to a gene. Germline assignment: CDR1 DFQATT and CDR2 SNEGSKA (reference sequence).

Ten or more counts support this clonotype. The chain joins TRBV5-1 to TRBJ2-7, with TRBD1 as a possible D gene (9 bases). This CDR3 contains 16 residues. Germline values: CDR1 SGHRS, CDR2 YFSETQ. V lost 4 bases to trimming and J lost 2 bases, with 19 bases between them. CDR3 in DNA: TGCGCCAGCAGCGCCGGGGGGGGACAGGGCGCCTACGAGCAGTACTTC. It yields the protein CASSAGGGQGAYEQYF.

This clonotype was picked up many times. The J gene is TRBJ2-1, the V gene TRBV11-3, with 7 nucleotides matching TRBD2. This CDR3 is built from 17 residues. Trimming at V came to 1 base and at J to 5 bases, leaving 11 bases not matched to a gene. CDR1 SGHNT and CDR2 YENEEA come from the germline V gene. The chain's CDR3 is CASSLVTFSGTHNEQFF. DNA for the CDR3: TGTGCCAGCAGCTTAGTAACCTTCAGCGGGACCCACAATGAGCAGTTCTTC.

The sample holds a few counts of this clonotype. This may be a read error: a much more frequent sequence differs by one nucleotide. The CDR3 does not end in the conserved phenylalanine or tryptophan, so this is likely a read error. This chain joins TRBV20-1 and TRBJ2-7, with TRBD2 matching 7 bases. V lost 2 bases and J lost 4; bases outside the gene matches: 11. Germline values: CDR1 DFQATT, CDR2 SNEGSKA (reference sequence). The CDR3 has 15 residues. The CDR3 nucleotides read TGCAGTGCTAGACCTCCTACTAGCGCACTTTACGAGCAGTACCTC. It specifies CSARPPTSALYEQYL.

The table lists this clonotype with many counts. The chain recombines TRBV7-3 with TRBJ2-1, with 8 bases aligning to TRBD2. Germline CDR1 SGHTA, CDR2 FQGTGA. This CDR3 spans 16 amino acids. With 1 base clipped from V and 3 bases from J, the junction kept 5 bases outside the gene matches. The CDR3 here is CASSLMGGRFYNEQFF. The CDR3 DNA reads as TGTGCCAGCAGCTTAATGGGCGGGAGGTTCTACAATGAGCAGTTCTTC.

This clonotype was observed at least ten times. In nucleotides, the CDR3 is TGTGCCTGGAGCGTCCGGATGAACACTGAAGCTTTCTTT. This codes for CAWSVRMNTEAFF. The chain is built from TRBV30 and TRBJ1-1; D remains unclear. CDR1 GTSNPN and CDR2 SVGIG come from the germline V gene (reference sequence). V gave up 3 bases and J gave up 0 bases, with 8 bases separating them. The CDR3 is 13 amino acids.

The chain links TRBV5-4 to TRBJ1-3, with TRBD1 matching 7 bases. The germline V gene has CDR1 SGHNT and CDR2 YYREEE (reference sequence). There are 16 residues in the CDR3. V lost 5 bases and J lost 0; bases outside the gene matches: 8. The CDR3 loop is CASSLGQAHSGNTIYF. DNA for the CDR3: TGTGCCAGCAGTCTCGGACAGGCCCACTCTGGAAACACCATATATTTT.

This clonotype was detected many times. This rearrangement joins TRBV12-3 or TRBV12-4 to TRBJ2-5; D is possibly TRBD1 (6 bases). The V end was cut by 7 bases, the J end by 3 bases, with 18 bases between. This CDR3 spans 15 amino acids. The CDR3 loop is CASTQGQLREETQYF. In DNA form, the CDR3 reads TGTGCCAGCACCCAAGGACAGCTAAGAGAAGAGACCCAGTACTTC.

This clonotype has ten or more counts. The J gene is TRBJ2-7, the V gene TRBV10-3, with TRBD1 identical over 10 bases. This CDR3 spans 13 amino acids. Germline V gene lookup returns CDR1 ENHRY and CDR2 SYGVKD. V trimming: 4 bases; J trimming: 7 bases; junction bases outside the gene matches: 4. For the CDR3, the DNA is TGTGCCATCAGTGGACAGGGGGCTAGAGAGCAGTACTTC. Translation: CAISGQGAREQYF.

This clonotype was counted many times. The CDR3 spells CASSPQVAGSQETQYF. The DNA of the CDR3 is TGTGCCAGCAGTCCCCAGGTAGCGGGGAGTCAAGAGACCCAGTACTTC. The V gene is TRBV6-1, the J gene TRBJ2-5, with 8 nucleotides matching TRBD2. The CDR3 consists of 16 residues. V lost 5 bases, J lost 2 bases, and 10 bases stayed unmatched. The germline gives CDR1 MNHNS, CDR2 SASEGT.

This clonotype has at least ten counts. The chain carries TRBV28 and TRBJ2-7; TRBD2 aligns across 10 bases. J was trimmed by 7 bases and V by 3 bases; bases with no gene match: 9. Germline CDR1 is MDHEN and CDR2 is SYDVKM. The length of the CDR3 is 15 residues. The CDR3 loop is CASSLQASGSDEQYF. CDR3 DNA: TGTGCCAGCAGTTTGCAGGCTAGCGGGAGTGATGAGCAGTACTTC.

This clonotype occurred many times. The chain is built from TRBV7-9 and TRBJ2-3, with TRBD1 identical over 7 bases. The CDR3 is 13 amino acids. Germline V gene lookup returns CDR1 SEHNR and CDR2 FQNEAQ (reference sequence). V gave up 6 bases and J gave up 6 bases; unmatched junction bases: 6. The CDR3 nucleotides read TGTGCCAGCAGTTCACAGGGGTTGGATACGCAGTATTTT. Protein: CASSSQGLDTQYF.

This clonotype was picked up many times. The chain has TRBV28 and TRBJ2-7; no firm D call. The germline V gene encodes CDR1 MDHEN and CDR2 SYDVKM. V lost 6 bases to trimming and J lost 3 bases, with 15 bases between them. The CDR3 is 14 amino acids. For the CDR3, the DNA is TGTGCCAGCAGAATGCGAGGCGGCTTCTACGAGCAGTACTTC. It codes for CASRMRGGFYEQYF.

As for this clonotype: This clone may be a read error of a much larger clone one base away. This CDR3 is missing its conserved last phenylalanine or tryptophan, likely due to a read error. The genes are TRBV7-9 and TRBJ2-1, with 13 bases fitting TRBD2. V shed 8 bases and J 3 bases; nucleotides not matched to a gene: 4. The CDR3 sequence is 15 residues long. Germline values: CDR1 SEHNR, CDR2 FQNEAQ (reference sequence). CDR3 nucleotide sequence: TGTGCCAGCGCCCGACTAGCGGGAGGCTACAATGAGCAGTTCCTC. It is translated as CASARLAGGYNEQFL.

The chain uses TRBV24-1 and TRBJ2-2; D unclear. The CDR3 length is 15 residues. Germline-derived CDR1 and CDR2 are KGHDR and SFDVKD. Trimming shortened V by 2 bases and J by 3 bases, and 9 bases separated the two germline ends. Here the CDR3 reads CATSDWTAHTGELFF. For the CDR3, the DNA is TGTGCCACCAGTGATTGGACCGCTCACACCGGGGAGCTGTTTTTT.

The V and J genes are TRBV10-3 and TRBJ2-1; D remains ambiguous. V was pared by 5 bases and J by 12 bases, with 14 bases between. Germline loops: CDR1 ENHRY, CDR2 SYGVKD. The CDR3 spans 12 residues. The CDR3 protein is CAISYDLQGQFF. CDR3 bases: TGTGCCATCAGTTACGACTTGCAAGGGCAGTTCTTC.

This clonotype has just a few counts. This rearrangement joins TRBV29-1 to TRBJ2-6, with 10 bases matching TRBD1. The V gene's germline CDR1 is SQVTM and CDR2 ANQGSEA. The CDR3 is made up of 16 amino acids. After removal of 5 bases from V and 1 base from J, the junction contained 5 bases not matched to a gene. The DNA of the CDR3 is TGCAGCGTTCAAGGACAGGGGGGTTCTGGGGCCAACGTCCTGACTTTC. Translating gives CSVQGQGGSGANVLTF.

This chain links TRBV9 with TRBJ2-1, with D maybe TRBD2 (7 bases). This CDR3 is 16 amino acids long. V gave up 0 bases and J gave up 1 base, with 11 bases separating them. The germline V gene encodes CDR1 SGDLS and CDR2 YYNGEE. CDR3 sequence reads: CASSVGGGGSYNEQFF. CDR3 bases: TGTGCCAGCAGCGTAGGCGGGGGCGGGTCCTACAATGAGCAGTTCTTC.

The sample holds many counts of this clonotype. CDR3 residues: CSAPLGGYTDTQYF. The CDR3 coding sequence is TGCAGTGCGCCCCTTGGGGGATACACAGATACGCAGTATTTT. The chain links TRBV20-1 to TRBJ2-3; the D call may be TRBD1 or TRBD2 (5 bases each). The CDR3 is made up of 14 amino acids. Germline values: CDR1 DFQATT, CDR2 SNEGSKA (reference sequence). Trimming left V 6 bases short and J 2 bases short, with 15 bases between.

This clonotype was found many times. The genes are TRBV12-3 or TRBV12-4 and TRBJ2-1; D unresolved. This CDR3 contains 14 residues. The germline V and J ends were trimmed by 6 bases and 10 bases, with 19 bases remaining between them. In DNA, the CDR3 is TGTGCCAGCAGCCTCGACTTGGGCGGAACGGAGCAGTTCTTC. Amino acids: CASSLDLGGTEQFF.